The following is a T cell receptor (beta chain) sequence with its context. Germline V gene data show CDR1 as SEHNR and CDR2 as FQNEAQ (reference sequence). The CDR3 covers 14 residues. The V gene lost 8 bases and the J gene lost 0 bases, with 12 bases spanning the gap. The method was immunoSEQ multiplex PCR; TCRdb's version includes in-frame clones alone and lacks a portion of them. The table has just over 40,000 clones, 80% to 95% seen once. The sample belongs to a study of ipilimumab plus nivolumab after autologous stem cell transplantation. Overall study: The myeloma group: high-risk transplant-naive, or relapse within 3 years after first autologous transplant.

Patients received nivolumab 3 mg/kg at weeks 1, 4, 7, 10, then fortnightly to week 26. The receptor was isolated from a male donor with multiple myeloma. This chain links TRBV7-9 with TRBJ2-3; possible D gene TRBD2, 5 bases. The source material was PBMCs, sampled in a trial of ipilimumab plus nivolumab as post-transplant consolidation. CDR3 sequence: CASGLRTSTDTQYF. CDR3 DNA: TGTGCCAGCGGGTTGCGGACTAGCACAGATACGCAGTATTTT.